A selection of T cell receptor beta chains follows, all from one sample in a study of blood T cell repertoires in COVID-19. Here immunoSEQ multiplex PCR was the method, and the copy in TCRdb shows in-frame clones only, minus some. The sample lists roughly 150,000 clones, roughly 85% occurring once. The sample comprised peripheral blood. Receptors were obtained from a man aged 50 to 59 with acute or convalescent COVID-19. CDR3s include the opening cysteine and the closing phenylalanine or tryptophan. The order of the fields is J gene, clone size, D gene, V gene, CDR3 protein, CDR3 DNA. D genes are given only for firm matches. Size values are once, few and many counts, or a class for expanded clones, and some rows have none.

j_call: TRBJ2-1; clone_size: NA; d_call: TRBD2; v_call: TRBV9; cdr3_aa: CASSVDLAGGNPEFF; cdr3_nt: TGTGCCAGCAGCGTAGACCTAGCGGGAGGCAATCCAGAGTTCTTC
j_call: TRBJ2-5; clone_size: NA; d_call: NA; v_call: TRBV28; cdr3_aa: CASSLGSGLQETQYF; cdr3_nt: TGTGCCAGCAGTTTGGGCAGCGGTTTGCAAGAGACCCAGTACTTC
j_call: TRBJ2-1; clone_size: NA; d_call: NA; v_call: TRBV12-2; cdr3_aa: CASRYGLLYNEQFF; cdr3_nt: TGTGCAAGTCGCTACGGACTGCTCTACAATGAGCAGTTCTTC
j_call: TRBJ1-2; clone_size: once; d_call: TRBD1; v_call: TRBV5-6; cdr3_aa: CASSLARDRSWYGYTF; cdr3_nt: TGTGCCAGCAGCTTGGCCCGGGACAGGTCGTGGTATGGCTACACCTTC
j_call: TRBJ1-2; clone_size: NA; d_call: TRBD1; v_call: TRBV10-3; cdr3_aa: CAISVQTGGSNYGYTF; cdr3_nt: TGTGCCATCAGTGTTCAGACAGGGGGCTCCAACTATGGCTACACCTTC
j_call: TRBJ1-6; clone_size: NA; d_call: NA; v_call: TRBV25-1; cdr3_aa: CASASRGDNSPLHF; cdr3_nt: TGTGCCAGCGCCTCCAGGGGCGATAATTCACCCCTCCACTTT
j_call: TRBJ2-7; clone_size: NA; d_call: TRBD1; v_call: TRBV5-1; cdr3_aa: CASSSVQGYEQYF; cdr3_nt: TGCGCCAGCAGCTCCGTACAGGGGTACGAGCAGTACTTC
j_call: TRBJ1-3; clone_size: NA; d_call: NA; v_call: TRBV2; cdr3_aa: CASKGPFGNTIYF; cdr3_nt: TGTGCCAGCAAGGGGCCCTTTGGAAACACCATATATTTT
j_call: TRBJ2-3; clone_size: NA; d_call: NA; v_call: TRBV30; cdr3_aa: CAWSLLRGQTDTQYF; cdr3_nt: TGTGCCTGGAGTCTGCTGCGGGGGCAGACAGATACGCAGTATTTT
j_call: TRBJ2-7; clone_size: few; d_call: NA; v_call: TRBV11-2; cdr3_aa: CASSLDLTGATYEQYF; cdr3_nt: TGTGCCAGCAGCTTAGATCTAACGGGAGCCACCTACGAGCAGTACTTC
j_call: TRBJ1-4; clone_size: NA; d_call: NA; v_call: TRBV13; cdr3_aa: CASSLRGFNEKLFF; cdr3_nt: TGTGCCAGCAGCTTACGGGGATTCAATGAAAAACTGTTTTTT
j_call: TRBJ2-7; clone_size: NA; d_call: TRBD2; v_call: TRBV6-1; cdr3_aa: CASSELLLAGGSYEQYF; cdr3_nt: TGTGCCAGCAGTGAACTCCTCCTAGCGGGAGGGTCCTACGAGCAGTACTTC
j_call: TRBJ1-2; clone_size: NA; d_call: TRBD1; v_call: TRBV24-1; cdr3_aa: CATSETGTGGGYTF; cdr3_nt: TGTGCCACCAGTGAGACCGGGACAGGGGGTGGCTACACCTTC